This T cell receptor beta chain was observed in a study of blood T cell repertoires in COVID-19. Study at large: Samples came from the United States, Italy and Spain, spanning acute and convalescent COVID-19. T cells, B-cell-depleted T cells, or PBMCs supplied cDNA or gDNA.

This clone turned up a few times. Study processing details: Reference gene primer amplification yielded estimated nucleated cell counts. Profiling relied on immunoSEQ multiplex PCR, and the TCRdb table lists in-frame clones only, not all of them. V, J and clone size reflect that table, while D and trimming were determined from the DNA. The table lists tens of thousands of clones, around 88% of them singletons. The germline V gene has CDR1 MDHEN and CDR2 SYDVKM. V shed 2 bases and J shed 8 bases, with 6 bases lying between them. There are 12 residues in the CDR3. The TCR originated in a woman of 80 years or more with acute or convalescent COVID-19. Sequencing used peripheral blood. The chain links TRBV28 to TRBJ1-4; D not resolved. The CDR3 DNA sequence: TGTGCCAGCAGTTTAGGTCAGGAAAAACTGTTTTTT. Translating it yields CASSLGQEKLFF.